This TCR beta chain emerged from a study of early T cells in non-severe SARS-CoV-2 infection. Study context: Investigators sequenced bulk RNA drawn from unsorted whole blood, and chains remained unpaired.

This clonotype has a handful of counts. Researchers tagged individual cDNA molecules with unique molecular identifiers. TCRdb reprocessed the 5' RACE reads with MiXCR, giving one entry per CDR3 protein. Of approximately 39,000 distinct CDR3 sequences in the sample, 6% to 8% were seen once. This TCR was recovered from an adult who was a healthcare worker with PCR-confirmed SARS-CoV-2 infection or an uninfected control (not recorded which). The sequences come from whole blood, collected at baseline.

The DNA for the CDR3 is TGCAGCGCAAAAGGACTAGCGAGCACAGATACGCAGTATTTT. Translated, it gives CSAKGLASTDTQYF. This chain connects TRBV29-1 to TRBJ2-3; TRBD2 agrees at 9 bases. The CDR3 length is 14 residues. Germline trimming cut 7 bases from V and 0 bases from J; bases unmatched to any gene: 5. Looked up from germline, CDR1 is SQVTM and CDR2 is ANQGSEA.